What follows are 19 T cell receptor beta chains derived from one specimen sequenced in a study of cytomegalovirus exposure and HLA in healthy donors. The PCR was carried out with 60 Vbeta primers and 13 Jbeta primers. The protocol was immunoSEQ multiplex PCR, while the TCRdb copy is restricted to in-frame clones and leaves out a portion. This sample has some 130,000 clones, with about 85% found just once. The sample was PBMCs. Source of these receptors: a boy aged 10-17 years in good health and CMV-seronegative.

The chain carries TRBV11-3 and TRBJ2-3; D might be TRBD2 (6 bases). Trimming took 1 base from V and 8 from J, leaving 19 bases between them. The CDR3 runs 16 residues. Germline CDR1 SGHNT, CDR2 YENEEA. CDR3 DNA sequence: TGTGCCAGCAGCTTAGTCGCCGGGGACTCTTCAGGTACGCAGTATTTT. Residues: CASSLVAGDSSGTQYF. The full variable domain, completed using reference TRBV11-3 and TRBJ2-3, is EAGVVQSPRYKIIEKKQPVAFWCNPISGHNTLYWYLQNLGQGPELLIRYENEEAVDDSQLPKDRFSAERLKGVDSTLKIQPAELGDSAVYLCASSLVAGDSSGTQYFGPGTRLTVL.

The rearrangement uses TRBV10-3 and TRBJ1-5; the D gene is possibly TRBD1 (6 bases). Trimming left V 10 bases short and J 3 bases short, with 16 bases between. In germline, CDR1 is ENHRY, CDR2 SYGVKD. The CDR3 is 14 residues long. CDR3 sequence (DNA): TGTGCCACCCAGCTAGGGGGTCTCAATCAGCCCCAGCATTTT. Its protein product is CATQLGGLNQPQHF.

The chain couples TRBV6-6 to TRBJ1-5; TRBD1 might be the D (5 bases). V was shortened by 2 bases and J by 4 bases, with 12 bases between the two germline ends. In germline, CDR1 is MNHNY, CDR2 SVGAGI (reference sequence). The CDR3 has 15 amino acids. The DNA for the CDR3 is TGTGCCAGCAGTTACGACGGACGGGGGAATCAGCCCCAGCATTTT. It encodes CASSYDGRGNQPQHF.

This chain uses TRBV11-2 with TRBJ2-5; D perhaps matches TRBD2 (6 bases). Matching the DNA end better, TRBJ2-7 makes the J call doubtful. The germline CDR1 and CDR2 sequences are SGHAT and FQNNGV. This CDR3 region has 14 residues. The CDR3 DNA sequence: TGTGCCAGCAGCTTAGTCAAGGGGAGGTACGAGCAGTACTTC. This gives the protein CASSLVKGRYEQYF.

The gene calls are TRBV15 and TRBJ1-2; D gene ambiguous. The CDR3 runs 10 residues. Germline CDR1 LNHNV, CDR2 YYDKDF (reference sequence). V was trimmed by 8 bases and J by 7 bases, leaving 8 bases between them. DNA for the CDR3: TGTGCCACCTATAGCAGTGGCTACACCTTC. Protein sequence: CATYSSGYTF. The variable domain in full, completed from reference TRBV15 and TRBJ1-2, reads DAMVIQNPRYQVTQFGKPVTLSCSQTLNHNVMYWYQQKSSQAPKLLFHYYDKDFNNEADTPDNFQSRRPNTSFCFLDIRSPGLGDTAMYLCATYSSGYTFGSGTRLTVV.

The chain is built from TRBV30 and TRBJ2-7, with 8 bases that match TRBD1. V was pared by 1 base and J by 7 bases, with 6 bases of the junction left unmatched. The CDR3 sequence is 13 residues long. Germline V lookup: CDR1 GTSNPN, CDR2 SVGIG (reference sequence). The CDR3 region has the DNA TGTGCCTGGAGTGGTCAGGGGGCGAGAGAGCAGTACTTC. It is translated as CAWSGQGAREQYF.

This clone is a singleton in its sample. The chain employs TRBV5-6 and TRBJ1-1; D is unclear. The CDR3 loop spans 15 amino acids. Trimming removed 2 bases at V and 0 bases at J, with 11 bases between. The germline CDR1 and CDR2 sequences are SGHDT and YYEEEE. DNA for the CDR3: TGTGCCAGCAGCTTCCCTCCAGGTATGAACACTGAAGCTTTCTTT. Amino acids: CASSFPPGMNTEAFF.

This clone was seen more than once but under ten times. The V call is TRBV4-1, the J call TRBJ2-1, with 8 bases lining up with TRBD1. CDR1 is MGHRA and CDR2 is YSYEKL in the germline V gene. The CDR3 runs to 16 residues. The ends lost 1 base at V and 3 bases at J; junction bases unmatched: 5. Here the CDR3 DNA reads TGCGCCAGCAGCCAAGGGGACAGGCAACTCTACAATGAGCAGTTCTTC. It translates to CASSQGDRQLYNEQFF.

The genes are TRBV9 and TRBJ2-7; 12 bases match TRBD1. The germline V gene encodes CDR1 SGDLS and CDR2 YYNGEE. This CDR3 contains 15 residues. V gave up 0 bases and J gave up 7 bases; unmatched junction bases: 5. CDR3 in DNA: TGTGCCAGCAGCGTAGGGGGACAGGGGGCGGAGGAGCAGTACTTC. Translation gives CASSVGGQGAEEQYF.

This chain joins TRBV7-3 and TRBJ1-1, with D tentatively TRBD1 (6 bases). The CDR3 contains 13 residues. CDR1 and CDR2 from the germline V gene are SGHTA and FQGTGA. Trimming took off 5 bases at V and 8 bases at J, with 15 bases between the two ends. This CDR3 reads CASSVRGAKEAFF. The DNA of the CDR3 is TGTGCCAGCAGCGTCCGGGGGGCAAAGGAAGCTTTCTTT.

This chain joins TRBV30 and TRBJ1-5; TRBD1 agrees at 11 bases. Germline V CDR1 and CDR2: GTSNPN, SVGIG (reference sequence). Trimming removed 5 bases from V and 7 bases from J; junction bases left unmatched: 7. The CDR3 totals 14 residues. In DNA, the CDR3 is TGTGCCTGGGGCCCCGGGACAGGGGGGCAGCCCCAGCATTTT. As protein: CAWGPGTGGQPQHF.

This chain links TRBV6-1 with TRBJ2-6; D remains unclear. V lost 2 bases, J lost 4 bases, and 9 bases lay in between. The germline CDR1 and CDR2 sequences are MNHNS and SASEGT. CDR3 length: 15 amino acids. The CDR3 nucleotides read TGTGCCAGCAGTGAACTAGGATCGGGGGCCAACGTCCTGACTTTC. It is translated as CASSELGSGANVLTF.

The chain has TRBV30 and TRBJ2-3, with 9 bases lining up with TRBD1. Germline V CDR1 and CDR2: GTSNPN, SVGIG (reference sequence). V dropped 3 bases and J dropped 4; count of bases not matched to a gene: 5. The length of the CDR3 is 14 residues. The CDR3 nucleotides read TGTGCCTGGAGCCAGACAGGGGGTCCAGATACGCAGTATTTT. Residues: CAWSQTGGPDTQYF.

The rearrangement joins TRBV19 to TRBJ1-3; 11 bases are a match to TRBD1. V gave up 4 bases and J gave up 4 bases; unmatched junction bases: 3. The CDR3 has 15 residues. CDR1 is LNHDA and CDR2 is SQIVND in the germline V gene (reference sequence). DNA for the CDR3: TGTGCCAGTAGTAAGGACAGGGGGCCCGGAAACACCATATATTTT. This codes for CASSKDRGPGNTIYF.

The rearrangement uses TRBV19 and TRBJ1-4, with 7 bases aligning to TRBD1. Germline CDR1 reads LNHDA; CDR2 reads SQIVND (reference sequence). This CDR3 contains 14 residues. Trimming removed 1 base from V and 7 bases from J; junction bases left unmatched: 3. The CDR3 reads CASSIATGFEKLFF. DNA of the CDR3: TGTGCCAGTAGTATAGCGACAGGGTTTGAAAAACTGTTTTTT.

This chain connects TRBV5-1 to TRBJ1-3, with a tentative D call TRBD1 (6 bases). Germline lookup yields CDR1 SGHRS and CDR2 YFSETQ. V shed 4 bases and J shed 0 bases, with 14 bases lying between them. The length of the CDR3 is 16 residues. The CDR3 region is CASSEGGTNSGNTIYF. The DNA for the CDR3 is TGCGCCAGCAGCGAAGGGGGTACAAACTCTGGAAACACCATATATTTT.

As DNA, the CDR3 is TGTGCCAGCACCCCCCGCTGGGCAGGGGAGAGCGAGCAGTACTTC. Its translation is CASTPRWAGESEQYF. This chain links TRBV7-2 with TRBJ2-7; tentative D call: TRBD1 (6 bases). Germline values: CDR1 SGHTA, CDR2 FQGNSA. Trimming stripped 7 bases from V and 6 bases from J, with 22 bases between. The CDR3 has 15 amino acids.

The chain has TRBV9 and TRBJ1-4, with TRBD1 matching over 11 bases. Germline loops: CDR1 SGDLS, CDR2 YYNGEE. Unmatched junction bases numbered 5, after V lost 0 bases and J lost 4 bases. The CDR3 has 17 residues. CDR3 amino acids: CASSVGTGGVDNEKLFF. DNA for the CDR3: TGTGCCAGCAGCGTAGGGACAGGGGGCGTAGATAATGAAAAACTGTTTTTT.

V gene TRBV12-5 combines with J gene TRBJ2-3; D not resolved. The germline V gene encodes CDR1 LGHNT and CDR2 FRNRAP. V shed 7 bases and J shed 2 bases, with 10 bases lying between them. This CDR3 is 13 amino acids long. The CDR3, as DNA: TGTGCTAGTGCTCTACAGATCACAGATACGCAGTATTTT. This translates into CASALQITDTQYF. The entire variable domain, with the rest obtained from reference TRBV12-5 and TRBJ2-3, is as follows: DARVTQTPRHKVTEMGQEVTMRCQPILGHNTVFWYRQTMMQGLELLAYFRNRAPLDDSGMPKDRFSAEMPDATLATLKIQPSEPRDSAVYFCASALQITDTQYFGPGTRLTVL.